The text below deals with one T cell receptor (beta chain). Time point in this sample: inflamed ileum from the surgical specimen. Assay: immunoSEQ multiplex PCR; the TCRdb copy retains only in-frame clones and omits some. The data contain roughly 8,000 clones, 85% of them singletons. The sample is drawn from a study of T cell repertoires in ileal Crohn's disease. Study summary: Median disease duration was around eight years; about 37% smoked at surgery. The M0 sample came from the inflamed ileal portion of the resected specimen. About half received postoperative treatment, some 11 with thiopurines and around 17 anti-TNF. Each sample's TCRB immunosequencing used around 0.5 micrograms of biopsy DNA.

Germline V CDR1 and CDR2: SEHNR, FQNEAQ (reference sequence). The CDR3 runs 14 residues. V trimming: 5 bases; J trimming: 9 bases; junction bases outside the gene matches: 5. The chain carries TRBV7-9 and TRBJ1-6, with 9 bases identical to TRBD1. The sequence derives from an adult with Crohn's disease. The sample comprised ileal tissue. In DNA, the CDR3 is TGTGCCAGCAGCATCGGGACAGGGACTTCACCCCTCCACTTT. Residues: CASSIGTGTSPLHF.